Listed below are T cell receptor beta chains from one sample, sequenced in a study of blood T cell repertoires in COVID-19. TCRdb's copy holds only in-frame clones and misses some; the assay was immunoSEQ multiplex PCR. The table lists under 450,000 clones, approximately 89% of them singletons. Sample: PBMCs or T cells enriched from blood (not recorded which). These TCRs come from a man in his thirties or forties who had recovered from COVID-19. Both conserved end residues are part of each CDR3. D genes are given only for firm matches. Only some rows state a clone size, as once, few, many or a class for expanded clones.

D: .
size: .
V: TRBV4-1
J: TRBJ1-2
CDR3: CASSLRGGEFIYGYTF
DNA: TGCGCCAGCAGCCTCCGAGGAGGGGAATTCATTTATGGCTACACCTTC

D: TRBD2
size: .
V: TRBV29-1
J: TRBJ2-5
CDR3: CSTLAGGEVTQYF
DNA: TGCAGTACGTTAGCGGGGGGAGAGGTGACCCAGTACTTC

D: .
size: .
V: TRBV6-8
J: TRBJ1-4
CDR3: CASSYPLQPINEKLFF
DNA: TGTGCCAGCAGTTACCCGTTACAGCCGATTAATGAAAAACTGTTTTTT

D: TRBD2
size: .
V: TRBV12-5
J: TRBJ2-3
CDR3: CASGWTSGGNTDTQYF
DNA: TGTGCTAGTGGTTGGACTAGCGGGGGTAACACAGATACGCAGTATTTT

D: .
size: .
V: TRBV7-2
J: TRBJ1-4
CDR3: CASSLAAATNEKLFF
DNA: TGTGCCAGCAGCTTAGCGGCAGCAACTAATGAAAAACTGTTTTTT

D: TRBD1
size: .
V: TRBV4-2
J: TRBJ1-1
CDR3: CASSQEFGTGNTEAFF
DNA: TGTGCCAGCAGCCAAGAATTCGGGACAGGGAACACTGAAGCTTTCTTT

D: .
size: .
V: TRBV19
J: TRBJ2-1
CDR3: CASSILLSRNEQFF
DNA: TGTGCCAGTAGTATCCTCCTATCTCGGAATGAGCAGTTCTTC

D: .
size: .
V: TRBV6-5
J: TRBJ1-2
CDR3: CASRILDGYTF
DNA: TGTGCCAGCAGGATCCTAGATGGCTACACCTTC

D: .
size: .
V: TRBV19
J: TRBJ2-7
CDR3: CASSKVGRAYEQYF
DNA: TGTGCCAGTAGTAAGGTAGGGCGGGCCTACGAGCAGTACTTC

D: TRBD1
size: .
V: TRBV14
J: TRBJ1-1
CDR3: CASGGQLNTEAFF
DNA: TGTGCCAGCGGGGGACAGTTGAACACTGAAGCTTTCTTT

D: .
size: .
V: TRBV14
J: TRBJ1-1
CDR3: CASSQQGFNTEAFF
DNA: TGTGCCAGCAGCCAGCAGGGTTTTAACACTGAAGCTTTCTTT

D: .
size: .
V: TRBV6-6
J: TRBJ1-3
CDR3: CASSIGNTIYF
DNA: TGTGCCAGCAGCATCGGAAACACCATATATTTT

D: .
size: few
V: TRBV4-1
J: TRBJ1-1
CDR3: CASSQEGFGLTEAFF
DNA: TGCGCCAGCAGCCAAGAGGGCTTCGGCCTCACTGAAGCTTTCTTT

D: TRBD1
size: few
V: TRBV6-4
J: TRBJ1-2
CDR3: CASSAGGTGTRSSYGYTF
DNA: TGTGCCAGCAGTGCCGGAGGGACAGGGACCCGATCCTCATATGGCTACACCTTC

D: TRBD2
size: .
V: TRBV4-3
J: TRBJ2-1
CDR3: CASRPDSLAEIYNEQFF
DNA: TGCGCCAGCAGGCCCGATTCACTAGCGGAAATCTACAATGAGCAGTTCTTC

D: .
size: .
V: TRBV3-1/TRBV3-2
J: TRBJ1-1
CDR3: CASSQLSTGTEAFF
DNA: TGTGCCAGCAGCCAATTGTCTACGGGTACTGAAGCTTTCTTT

D: .
size: .
V: TRBV30
J: TRBJ2-7
CDR3: CAWSQEGFGGFGYEQYF
DNA: TGTGCCTGGAGTCAGGAGGGGTTTGGCGGGTTTGGTTACGAGCAGTACTTC

D: .
size: .
V: TRBV5-8
J: TRBJ1-2
CDR3: CASSLADYGYTF
DNA: TGTGCCAGCAGCTTGGCCGACTATGGCTACACCTTC

D: .
size: .
V: TRBV7-2
J: TRBJ2-3
CDR3: CASSLQRDTQYF
DNA: TGTGCCAGCAGTCTACAGAGAGATACGCAGTATTTT

D: .
size: .
V: TRBV3-1/TRBV3-2
J: TRBJ2-3
CDR3: CASSSLPGGLTDTQYF
DNA: TGTGCCAGCAGCAGCCTTCCGGGGGGCCTCACAGATACGCAGTATTTT

D: .
size: .
V: TRBV10-3
J: TRBJ2-7
CDR3: CAISESNRFYEQYF
DNA: TGTGCCATCAGTGAGTCCAACAGATTTTACGAGCAGTACTTC

D: TRBD2
size: .
V: TRBV12-3/TRBV12-4
J: TRBJ2-1
CDR3: CASSEGGHNEQFF
DNA: TGTGCCAGCAGCGAGGGAGGGCACAATGAGCAGTTCTTC

D: TRBD1
size: .
V: TRBV5-8
J: TRBJ2-2
CDR3: CASSLAGGSIGELFF
DNA: TGTGCCAGCAGCTTAGCAGGGGGATCGATCGGGGAGCTGTTTTTT

D: .
size: .
V: TRBV6-1
J: TRBJ1-2
CDR3: CASSERTRSEGYTF
DNA: TGTGCCAGCAGTGAACGGACTCGTAGTGAAGGCTACACCTTC

D: .
size: few
V: TRBV7-8
J: TRBJ1-3
CDR3: CASSLVRALGVYF
DNA: TGTGCCAGCAGCTTAGTCAGAGCCTTGGGAGTATATTTT

D: .
size: .
V: TRBV20-1
J: TRBJ1-5
CDR3: CSARDGTLQHF
DNA: TGCAGTGCTAGAGATGGGACACTCCAGCATTTT

D: TRBD1
size: few
V: TRBV9
J: TRBJ1-1
CDR3: CASSVGGQGGTEAFF
DNA: TGTGCCAGCAGCGTAGGAGGTCAGGGGGGCACTGAAGCTTTCTTT

D: .
size: .
V: TRBV30
J: TRBJ1-2
CDR3: CAWTVGQPYEYGYTF
DNA: TGTGCCTGGACCGTTGGGCAGCCATATGAATATGGCTACACCTTC

D: TRBD1
size: .
V: TRBV27
J: TRBJ2-3
CDR3: CASSLLGRGRGDTQYF
DNA: TGTGCCAGCAGTTTATTGGGCAGGGGGCGCGGAGATACGCAGTATTTT

D: TRBD2
size: once
V: TRBV7-2
J: TRBJ2-1
CDR3: CASSLMGRGDNEQFF
DNA: TGTGCCAGCAGCTTAATGGGTCGGGGGGACAATGAGCAGTTCTTC

D: TRBD1
size: .
V: TRBV7-9
J: TRBJ1-2
CDR3: CASSGRGTAILYGYTF
DNA: TGTGCCAGCAGCGGCCGTGGGACAGCTATACTCTATGGCTACACCTTC

D: .
size: .
V: TRBV5-1
J: TRBJ1-3
CDR3: CASSTLGGADTIYF
DNA: TGCGCCAGCAGCACCCTTGGGGGGGCAGACACCATATATTTT